Following are 5 T cell receptor beta chains from one sample sequenced in a study of cytomegalovirus exposure and HLA in healthy donors. 13 Jbeta primers and 60 Vbeta primers were used for the PCR. Here immunoSEQ multiplex PCR was the method, and the copy in TCRdb shows in-frame clones only, minus some. The table shows some 94,000 clones, with roughly 70% occurring only once. The material sequenced was PBMCs. All receptors derive from a man between 50 and 59 years old in good health and CMV-seronegative.

V usage is TRBV29-1 and J usage is TRBJ2-3; D call uncertain. This CDR3 has 12 amino acids. Germline V gene data show CDR1 as SQVTM and CDR2 as ANQGSEA. Trimming took 5 bases from V and 2 from J, leaving 8 bases between them. The CDR3 DNA is TGCAGCGTTACCAGGAACACAGATACGCAGTATTTT. Amino acids: CSVTRNTDTQYF.

V usage is TRBV6-1 and J usage is TRBJ2-1, with TRBD1 matching over 11 bases. J lost 3 bases, V lost 4 bases, and 2 bases had no gene match. CDR3 length: 15 residues. The germline V gene has CDR1 MNHNS and CDR2 SASEGT. This chain's CDR3 is CASSAGTGGYNEQFF. In nucleotides, the CDR3 is TGTGCCAGCAGTGCCGGGACAGGGGGCTACAATGAGCAGTTCTTC.

The chain combines TRBV7-6 with TRBJ2-7; D perhaps matches TRBD2 (5 bases). CDR1 is SGHVS and CDR2 is FNYEAQ in the germline V gene. This CDR3 region has 14 residues. The V end lost 1 base, the J end lost 4 bases, and 11 bases lay between the germline ends. The CDR3 reads CASSLGPGVYEQYF. The CDR3 bases are TGTGCCAGCAGCTTAGGTCCCGGGGTATACGAGCAGTACTTC.

The chain is built from TRBV14 and TRBJ2-7, with 8 bases that match TRBD1. The germline V gene encodes CDR1 SGHDN and CDR2 FVKESK. The CDR3 sequence is 18 residues long. V was clipped by 0 bases and J by 2 bases; unmatched bases: 12. The CDR3: CASSQDTFGQGYTYEQYF. DNA of the CDR3: TGTGCCAGCAGCCAAGACACCTTTGGACAGGGATATACCTACGAGCAGTACTTC.

The rearrangement joins TRBV29-1 to TRBJ1-5; no clear D. The germline CDR1 and CDR2 sequences are SQVTM and ANQGSEA. This CDR3 region has 13 residues. V lost 4 bases to trimming and J lost 0 bases, with 7 bases between them. The CDR3, as DNA: TGCAGCGTTGCAGGTTATAGCAATCAGCCCCAGCATTTT. Its protein is CSVAGYSNQPQHF.